This T cell receptor (beta chain) was obtained from a study of cytomegalovirus exposure and HLA in healthy donors. The primer mix had 60 Vbeta and 13 Jbeta primers. Clones were sequenced by immunoSEQ multiplex PCR, and TCRdb holds only the in-frame ones, with some missing. The data hold 82,000 or so clones, with around 76% observed a single time. Germline values: CDR1 MNHEY, CDR2 SVGAGI. J was trimmed by 0 bases and V by 5 bases; bases with no gene match: 4. The CDR3 has 15 residues. Findings of the study overall: TCR beta chains numbering approximately 150 were designated cytomegalovirus-associated.

Notes on this clone: Its antigen is as yet unknown.

This chain joins TRBV6-5 and TRBJ2-1, with 7 bases lining up with TRBD2. The sequence derives from a woman aged 50 to 60 in good health and CMV-seropositive. Sequenced input: PBMCs. In nucleotides, the CDR3 is TGTGCCAGCAGTCTGCGGGAGACCTCCTACAATGAGCAGTTCTTC. The encoded protein is CASSLRETSYNEQFF.